The TCR beta chain under discussion was sequenced for a study of shared clonotypes between healthy human individuals. Broader study findings: Non-shared clonotypes were found to have lower generation probabilities than the clonotypes that were shared by all four of the sorted-subset donors.

Sequenced by immunoSEQ multiplex PCR; TCRdb stores in-frame clones only, minus some. The sample includes 1,500,000 or so clones, roughly 98.5% seen only once; the top ten take roughly 0.35%. With V trimmed by 5 bases and J by 5 bases, 11 bases remained unmatched. This CDR3 is 15 amino acids long. Germline V lookup: CDR1 SGHRS, CDR2 YFSETQ. About this clone: Its specificity is not known.

The gene calls are TRBV5-1 and TRBJ1-2; 8 positions agree with TRBD1. Sequenced material: naive CD4+ T cells sorted from blood. Regarding subset: CD45RA+ positively selected. The receptor comes from a man younger than 40 in good health. DNA of the CDR3: TGCGCCAGCAGACCCCCCGGACAGGGTGGGTATGGCTACACCTTC. Its protein is CASRPPGQGGYGYTF.